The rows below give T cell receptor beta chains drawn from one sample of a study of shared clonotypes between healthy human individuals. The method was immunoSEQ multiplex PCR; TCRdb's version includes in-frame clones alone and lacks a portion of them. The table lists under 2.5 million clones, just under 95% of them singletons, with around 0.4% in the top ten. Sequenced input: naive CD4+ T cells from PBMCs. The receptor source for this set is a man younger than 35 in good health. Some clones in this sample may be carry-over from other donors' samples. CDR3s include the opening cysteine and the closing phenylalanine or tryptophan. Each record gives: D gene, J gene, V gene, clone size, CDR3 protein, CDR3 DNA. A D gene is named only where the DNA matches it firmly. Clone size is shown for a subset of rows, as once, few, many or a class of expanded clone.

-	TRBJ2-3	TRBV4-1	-	CASSQVSLESTDTQYF	TGCGCCAGCAGCCAAGTGTCCCTCGAAAGCACAGATACGCAGTATTTT
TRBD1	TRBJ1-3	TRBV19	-	CASSPGGPGNTIYF	TGTGCCAGTAGTCCAGGGGGCCCTGGAAACACCATATATTTT
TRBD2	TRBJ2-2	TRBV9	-	CASSGRASGSNTGELFF	TGTGCCAGCAGCGGCCGGGCTAGCGGGTCCAACACCGGGGAGCTGTTTTTT
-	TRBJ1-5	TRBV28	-	CASSLGRGSGNQPQHF	TGTGCCAGCAGTCTCGGGAGGGGCTCCGGCAATCAGCCCCAGCATTTT
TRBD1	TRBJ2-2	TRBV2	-	CASSEARQGASGELFF	TGTGCCAGCAGTGAAGCGCGACAGGGGGCTTCCGGGGAGCTGTTTTTT
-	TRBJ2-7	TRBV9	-	CASSGTVAGEQYF	TGTGCCAGCAGCGGGACAGTGGCGGGGGAGCAGTACTTC
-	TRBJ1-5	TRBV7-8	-	CASSLHSNQPQHF	TGTGCCAGCAGCTTGCACTCCAATCAGCCCCAGCATTTT
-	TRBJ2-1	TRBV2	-	CASWTSYNEQFF	TGTGCCTCCTGGACTTCCTACAATGAGCAGTTCTTC
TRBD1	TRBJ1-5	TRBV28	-	CASSTQGTGGNQPQHF	TGTGCCAGCAGTACACAGGGGACAGGGGGCAATCAGCCCCAGCATTTT
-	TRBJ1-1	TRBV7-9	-	CASSLGYPGVAEAFF	TGTGCCAGCAGCTTAGGCTACCCAGGGGTCGCTGAAGCTTTCTTT
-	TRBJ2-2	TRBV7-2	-	CASSLAVARDSGELFF	TGTGCCAGCAGCTTAGCGGTAGCGAGGGATTCCGGGGAGCTGTTTTTT
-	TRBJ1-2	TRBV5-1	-	CASSLEGDYGYTF	TGCGCCAGCAGCTTGGAGGGGGATTATGGCTACACCTTC
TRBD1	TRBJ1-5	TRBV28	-	CASTTGEADQPQHF	TGTGCCAGCACGACAGGGGAGGCCGATCAGCCCCAGCATTTT
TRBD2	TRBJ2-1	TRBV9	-	CASSVLTSGLEQFF	TGTGCCAGCAGCGTCTTGACTAGCGGGCTTGAGCAGTTCTTC
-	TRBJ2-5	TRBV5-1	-	CASSFFGGAQETQYF	TGCGCCAGCAGCTTTTTCGGGGGAGCCCAAGAGACCCAGTACTTC
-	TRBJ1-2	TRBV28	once	CASSDTGTTGGYTF	TGTGCCAGCAGCGACACGGGGACGACGGGAGGCTACACCTTC
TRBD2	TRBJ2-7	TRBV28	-	CASSFPGGNSYEQYF	TGTGCCAGCAGTTTCCCCGGGGGGAACTCCTACGAGCAGTACTTC
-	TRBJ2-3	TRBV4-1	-	CASSQVPSLSTQYF	TGCGCCAGCAGCCAAGTCCCCTCCCTCAGTACGCAGTATTTT
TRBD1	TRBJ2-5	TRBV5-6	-	CASSWTGVQETQYF	TGTGCCAGCAGCTGGACAGGAGTCCAAGAGACCCAGTACTTC
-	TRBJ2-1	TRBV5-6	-	CASRALQGRSNEQFF	TGTGCCAGCCGCGCTCTCCAGGGGAGGTCCAATGAGCAGTTCTTC
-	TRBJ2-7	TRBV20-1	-	CSASHSSEQYF	TGCAGTGCTAGTCACAGTTCCGAGCAGTACTTC
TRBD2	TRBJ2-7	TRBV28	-	CASSFDLAGLTYEQYF	TGTGCCAGCAGTTTCGACCTAGCGGGTCTCACCTACGAGCAGTACTTC
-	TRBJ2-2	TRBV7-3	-	CASSLDTGELFF	TGTGCCAGCAGCCTGGACACCGGGGAGCTGTTTTTT
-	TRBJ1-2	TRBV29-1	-	CSVEGSGANYGYTF	TGCAGCGTTGAAGGTTCCGGGGCGAACTATGGCTACACCTTC
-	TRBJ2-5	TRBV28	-	CASLGGGAGEETQYF	TGTGCCAGTTTGGGGGGGGGCGCAGGGGAAGAGACCCAGTACTTC
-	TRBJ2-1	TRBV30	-	CAWNGISSSYNEQFF	TGTGCCTGGAATGGGATTAGCTCCTCCTACAATGAGCAGTTCTTC
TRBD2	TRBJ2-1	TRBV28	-	CASSFLGGVAGAGEQFF	TGTGCCAGCAGTTTCCTCGGGGGGGTAGCGGGAGCAGGAGAGCAGTTCTTC
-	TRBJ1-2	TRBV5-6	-	CASVPDRRAYGYTF	TGTGCCAGCGTACCCGACAGGCGGGCCTATGGCTACACCTTC
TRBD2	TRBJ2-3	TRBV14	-	CASSTQGLASPTQYF	TGTGCCAGCAGCACCCAGGGACTAGCGTCACCTACGCAGTATTTT
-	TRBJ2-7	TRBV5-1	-	CASSLATTTYEQYF	TGCGCCAGCAGCTTGGCCACGACCACCTACGAGCAGTACTTC
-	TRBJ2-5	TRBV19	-	CASSEGRQETQYF	TGTGCCAGTAGTGAGGGGAGACAAGAGACCCAGTACTTC
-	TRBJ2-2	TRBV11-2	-	CASSLIQVENTGELFF	TGTGCCAGCAGCTTGATACAGGTCGAGAACACCGGGGAGCTGTTTTTT
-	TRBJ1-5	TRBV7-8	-	CASSPRQSHQPQHF	TGTGCCAGCAGCCCCCGACAGAGCCATCAGCCCCAGCATTTT
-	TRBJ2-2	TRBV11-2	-	CASSSQGRATGELFF	TGTGCCAGCAGCTCTCAGGGGAGGGCCACCGGGGAGCTGTTTTTT
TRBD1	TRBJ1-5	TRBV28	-	CATLNGQALRVSNQPQHF	TGTGCCACCCTGAACGGACAGGCCCTGAGGGTGAGCAATCAGCCCCAGCATTTT
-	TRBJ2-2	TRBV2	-	CASARQEFTGELFF	TGTGCCAGCGCTCGACAAGAGTTCACCGGGGAGCTGTTTTTT
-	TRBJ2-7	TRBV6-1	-	CASSEAGSIQYF	TGTGCCAGCAGTGAAGCGGGGAGCATACAGTACTTC
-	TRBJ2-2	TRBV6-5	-	CASKGGAGGELFF	TGTGCCAGCAAGGGGGGAGCTGGCGGGGAGCTGTTTTTT
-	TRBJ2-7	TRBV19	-	CASSIGKGAYYEQYF	TGTGCCAGTAGTATAGGTAAAGGGGCCTACTACGAGCAGTACTTC
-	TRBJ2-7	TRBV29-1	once	CSVEAPRIGGTYYEQYF	TGCAGCGTTGAAGCCCCCCGCATCGGCGGTACCTACTACGAGCAGTACTTC
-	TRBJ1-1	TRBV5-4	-	CASSYWLSNTEAFF	TGTGCCAGCAGCTACTGGTTGAGTAACACTGAAGCTTTCTTT
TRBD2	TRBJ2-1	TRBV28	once	CASSLLRTSGRPLMGNEQFF	TGTGCCAGCAGTTTACTACGGACTAGCGGGAGGCCATTAATGGGAAATGAGCAGTTCTTC
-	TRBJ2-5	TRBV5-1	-	CASSFYQNRPRETQYF	TGCGCCAGCAGCTTCTACCAGAACCGACCTCGAGAGACCCAGTACTTC